One sample yielded the 28 T cell receptor beta chains listed below, sequenced in a study of T cells in Graves' hyperthyroidism and ophthalmopathy. Amplification of TCR beta CDR3 regions was performed using RNA transcripts as template. TCR CDR3 regions were first amplified by RT-PCR with HTBI primers. MiXCR was run by TCRdb on the multiplex PCR reads, yielding one entry per CDR3 protein. The sample holds over 650,000 distinct CDR3 sequences, about 17% seen once. Sequencing was carried out using blood. These TCRs come from a young man with Graves' hyperthyroidism.

This clonotype came up many times. The chain carries TRBV12-3 or TRBV12-4 and TRBJ2-3, with 9 positions matching TRBD2. The CDR3 is 19 residues long. The V segment lost 2 bases and the J segment 0 bases; nucleotides outside the gene matches: 12. CDR3 loop: CASSLFLRLAGSSTDTQYF. The CDR3 DNA reads TGTGCCAGCAGTTTATTTTTGAGGCTAGCGGGATCTAGCACAGATACGCAGTATTTT.

This clonotype was seen repeatedly, ten times or more. V usage is TRBV30 and J usage is TRBJ2-5; perhaps TRBD2 as D (7 bases). The CDR3 sequence is 12 residues long. CDR1 and CDR2 from the germline V gene are GTSNPN and SVGIG (reference sequence). Trimming pared 2 bases from V and 5 bases from J, leaving 9 bases between. CDR3: CAWSKGGETQYF. The DNA of the CDR3 is TGTGCCTGGAGTAAGGGGGGGGAGACCCAGTACTTC.

This clonotype was seen at least ten times. The rearrangement uses TRBV28 and TRBJ2-7, with D perhaps matching TRBD1 (5 bases). CDR3 length: 17 residues. CDR1 and CDR2 from the germline V gene are MDHEN and SYDVKM. V shed 4 bases and J shed 0 bases, with 19 bases lying between them. As DNA, the CDR3 is TGTGCCAGCAGTTCGGCCTTGGGGCCACACATCTCCTACGAGCAGTACTTC. Translated, it gives CASSSALGPHISYEQYF. Full variable domain (missing parts from reference TRBV28 and TRBJ2-7): DVKVTQSSRYLVKRTGEKVFLECVQDMDHENMFWYRQDPGLGLRLIYFSYDVKMKEKGDIPEGYSVSREKKERFSLILESASTNQTSMYLCASSSALGPHISYEQYFGPGTRLTVT.

This clonotype was picked up many times. The rearrangement joins TRBV12-3 or TRBV12-4 to TRBJ1-6; the D gene is possibly TRBD1 (6 bases). The CDR3 covers 14 residues. V lost 5 bases, J lost 10 bases, and 15 bases lay in between. CDR3 DNA sequence: TGTGCCAGCAGTCCAAGGACAGCCTTGTCACCCCTCCACTTT. It codes for CASSPRTALSPLHF.

With regard to this clonotype: One end of the junction varies from germline; a read error may be responsible. The V call is TRBV6-1, the J call TRBJ1-4; TRBD1 matches at 12 bases. CDR1 is MNHNS, CDR2 SASEGT, per germline. The CDR3 loop spans 18 amino acids. This CDR3 reads CASSEAGTGGVANEKLLF. CDR3 coding DNA: TGTGCCAGCAGTGAAGCGGGGACAGGGGGCGTCGCTAATGAAAAACTGCTTTTT.

This clonotype came up a few times. The chain combines TRBV5-5 with TRBJ2-6, with 7 bases identical to TRBD2. V shed 5 bases, J shed 0 bases, and the junction held 5 bases outside the gene matches. Germline CDR1 and CDR2: SGHKS and YYEKEE (reference sequence). The CDR3 is made up of 16 amino acids. The CDR3 region is CASSVGGYSGANVLTF. CDR3 nucleotide sequence: TGTGCCAGCAGTGTGGGGGGGTACTCTGGGGCCAACGTCCTGACTTTC. The full variable domain, its missing parts supplied by reference TRBV5-5 and TRBJ2-6, is DAGVTQSPTHLIKTRGQQVTLRCSPISGHKSVSWYQQVLGQGPQFIFQYYEKEERGRGNFPDRFSARQFPNYSSELNVNALLLGDSALYLCASSVGGYSGANVLTFGAGSRLTVL.

Notes on this clonotype: Because the CDR3 is missing its conserved closing phenylalanine or tryptophan, this is likely a read error. The chain links TRBV28 to TRBJ1-2; the match to TRBD1 covers 10 bases. V shed 6 bases, J shed 2 bases, and the junction held 6 bases outside the gene matches. The CDR3 extends over 15 amino acids. Germline V gene sequence: CDR1 MDHEN, CDR2 SYDVKM. The CDR3 loop is CASSLGQGWNYGYTL. DNA of the CDR3: TGTGCCAGCAGCCTGGGACAGGGGTGGAACTATGGCTACACCCTC.

This clonotype turned up a few times. The chain is built from TRBV6-5 and TRBJ1-4; possibly TRBD1 for D (6 bases). The CDR3 extends over 17 amino acids. Germline CDR1 is MNHEY and CDR2 is SVGAGI. Between the trimmed V and J ends, which lost 2 bases and 5 bases, there was a span of 18 bases. CDR3 in amino acids: CASSYERWGHGNEKLFF. CDR3 DNA sequence: TGTGCCAGCAGTTACGAAAGGTGGGGACATGGGAATGAAAAACTGTTTTTT.

The sample holds a few counts of this clonotype. The rearrangement joins TRBV28 to TRBJ1-6, with D perhaps matching TRBD1 (6 bases). Per germline, CDR1 MDHEN and CDR2 SYDVKM. The CDR3 is 14 residues long. The V and J ends lost 6 bases and 4 bases respectively, with 10 bases between them. CDR3 DNA sequence: TGTGCCAGCAGGGTGACAGGTTATAATTCACCCCTCCACTTT. Its protein product is CASRVTGYNSPLHF.

In its sample, this clonotype was seen many times. The genes are TRBV20-1 and TRBJ2-1, with TRBD2 matching 10 bases. Germline V CDR1 and CDR2: DFQATT, SNEGSKA (reference sequence). Trimming removed 5 bases from V and 8 bases from J; junction bases left unmatched: 12. This CDR3 region has 15 residues. The CDR3 DNA reads TGCAGTGCTGGGAGGGCTAGCGGGAGTCAGGATGAGCAGTTCTTC. Translating it yields CSAGRASGSQDEQFF.

V gene TRBV15 combines with J gene TRBJ1-1, with D possibly matching TRBD1 (5 bases). Germline values: CDR1 LNHNV, CDR2 YYDKDF (reference sequence). CDR3 size: 12 residues. The V end was cut by 1 base, the J end by 7 bases, with 7 bases between. CDR3 in DNA: TGTGCCACCAGCAGAGGACAGCTTGAAGCTTTCTTT. This codes for CATSRGQLEAFF.

The V and J genes are TRBV6-1 and TRBJ2-7, with D maybe TRBD2 (6 bases). The V end lost 5 bases, the J end lost 1 base, and 15 bases lay between the germline ends. The CDR3 runs to 15 residues. CDR1 MNHNS and CDR2 SASEGT come from the germline V gene. CDR3 DNA: TGTGCCAGCAGTACCCGGGACTTTAGTTCCTACGAGCAGTACTTC. Amino acids: CASSTRDFSSYEQYF.

This clonotype has at least ten counts. CDR3 sequence (DNA): TGCAGTGCTAGTATGGGGGGCTGGCAGCCCCAGCATTTT. Translating it yields CSASMGGWQPQHF. The J gene is TRBJ1-5, the V gene TRBV20-1; tentatively, D is TRBD1 (6 bases). Trimming left V 3 bases short and J 7 bases short, with 13 bases between. This CDR3 has 13 amino acids. Germline V gene sequence: CDR1 DFQATT, CDR2 SNEGSKA (reference sequence).

The chain carries TRBV12-3 or TRBV12-4 and TRBJ2-1; D is uncertain. V lost 11 bases, J lost 2 bases, and 10 bases lay in between. The CDR3 sequence is 12 residues long. In nucleotides, the CDR3 is TGTGCCTGCACGGCCCCCTACAATGAGCAGTTCTTC. It encodes CACTAPYNEQFF.

This clonotype was detected many times. The chain links TRBV18 to TRBJ1-5; no clear D. The CDR3 has 13 residues. The V gene lost 1 base and the J gene lost 3 bases, with 4 bases spanning the gap. Germline CDR1 and CDR2: KGHSH and LQKENI. In nucleotides, the CDR3 is TGTGCCAGCTCACCACAAGCCAATCAGCCCCAGCATTTT. It yields the protein CASSPQANQPQHF.

As concerns this clonotype: At one boundary the junction diverges from the germline segment, which might be a read error. The chain joins TRBV7-9 to TRBJ2-2, with D perhaps TRBD2 (6 bases). The CDR3 loop spans 14 amino acids. The germline V gene has CDR1 SEHNR and CDR2 FQNEAQ (reference sequence). The CDR3 nucleotides are TGTGCCGGCAGCAGGGACTTCAACACCGGGGAGCTGTTTTTT. Encoded protein: CAGSRDFNTGELFF.

This clonotype was counted many times. V and J are TRBV27 and TRBJ2-5; D call uncertain. The V end was cut by 5 bases, the J end by 5 bases, with 12 bases between. The CDR3 covers 13 residues. Germline V CDR1 and CDR2: MNHEY, SMNVEV (reference sequence). In DNA, the CDR3 is TGTGCCAGCAGTCCCCCATCCCACGAGACCCAGTACTTC. As protein: CASSPPSHETQYF.

This clonotype was recorded many times. The genes are TRBV28 and TRBJ2-1; D is tentatively TRBD1 or TRBD2 (5 bases each). The CDR3 is 14 amino acids. Germline CDR1 is MDHEN and CDR2 is SYDVKM. Trimming removed 4 bases at V and 6 bases at J, with 13 bases between. Here the CDR3 reads CASSSGTTSNEQFF. The CDR3 bases are TGTGCCAGCAGTTCAGGGACCACCTCCAATGAGCAGTTCTTC.

This clonotype was observed at least ten times. The genes are TRBV6-2 or TRBV6-3 and TRBJ2-3; TRBD1 matches at 7 bases. The CDR3 runs 15 residues. The trim removed 5 bases at V and 0 bases at J, leaving 5 bases unmatched. Looked up from germline, CDR1 is MNHEY and CDR2 is SVGEGT. The CDR3 spells CASSKQGFSTDTQYF. In DNA form, the CDR3 reads TGTGCCAGCAGTAAACAGGGGTTTAGCACAGATACGCAGTATTTT.

The chain couples TRBV19 to TRBJ2-3; D not certain. The germline CDR1 and CDR2 sequences are LNHDA and SQIVND (reference sequence). This CDR3 spans 16 amino acids. V shed 7 bases and J shed 0 bases, with 17 bases lying between them. The CDR3 sequence is CASTSGPGASTDTQYF. For the CDR3, the DNA is TGTGCCAGTACCTCGGGCCCAGGAGCAAGCACAGATACGCAGTATTTT.

This clonotype was found many times. This rearrangement joins TRBV6-2 or TRBV6-3 to TRBJ2-7; 8 nucleotides match TRBD1. The CDR3 totals 15 residues. Germline V gene data show CDR1 as MNHEY and CDR2 as SVGEGT. The trim removed 6 bases at V and 3 bases at J, leaving 10 bases unmatched. CDR3 amino acids: CASSNPTGVVYEQYF. Here the CDR3 DNA reads TGTGCCAGCAGCAACCCGACAGGGGTAGTCTACGAGCAGTACTTC.

This clonotype has just a few counts. The rearrangement uses TRBV20-1 and TRBJ2-3, with a possible D match to TRBD2 (7 bases). This CDR3 has 15 residues. V was shortened by 1 base and J by 1 base, with 12 bases between the two germline ends. In germline, CDR1 is DFQATT, CDR2 SNEGSKA (reference sequence). CDR3 bases: TGCAGTGCTAGAGCCGGGGAGGGGGGCACAGATACGCAGTATTTT. Residues: CSARAGEGGTDTQYF.

The chain links TRBV27 to TRBJ2-1, with unresolved D. Trimming pared 0 bases from V and 6 bases from J, leaving 9 bases between. Germline CDR1 reads MNHEY; CDR2 reads SMNVEV (reference sequence). This CDR3 has 14 amino acids. CDR3 sequence (DNA): TGTGCCAGCAGTTTATCGGGCCCCTCCAATGAGCAGTTCTTC. Translated, it gives CASSLSGPSNEQFF.

This clonotype was detected only a few times. J is TRBJ1-5 and V is TRBV12-5, with TRBD1 identical over 8 bases. From germline, CDR1 is LGHNT and CDR2 FRNRAP. J lost 4 bases, V lost 4 bases, and 9 bases had no gene match. This CDR3 contains 16 residues. The CDR3 coding sequence is TGTGCTAGTGGTTACGTCTTAACAGGGGGAAATCAGCCCCAGCATTTT. Its protein product is CASGYVLTGGNQPQHF.

This clonotype has just a few counts. The chain employs TRBV28 and TRBJ2-7; 8 positions match TRBD1. The germline V gene has CDR1 MDHEN and CDR2 SYDVKM. CDR3 length: 14 residues. Germline trimming cut 5 bases from V and 3 bases from J; bases unmatched to any gene: 6. CDR3 nucleotide sequence: TGTGCCAGCAGTACCGGACAGGGTTACTACGAGCAGTACTTC. This translates into CASSTGQGYYEQYF.

This chain links TRBV29-1 with TRBJ1-2; D is uncertain. Trimming pared 5 bases from V and 2 bases from J, leaving 18 bases between. CDR1 and CDR2 (germline): SQVTM, ANQGSEA. The CDR3 totals 15 residues. As DNA, the CDR3 is TGCAGCGTTTTGGTATTCGCGCAGGAGAACTATGGCTACACCTTC. Its protein product is CSVLVFAQENYGYTF.

This clonotype was picked up many times. The chain recombines TRBV28 with TRBJ1-5; D is perhaps TRBD1 (5 bases). With 4 bases removed from V and 3 bases from J, the gap between germline ends came to 10 bases. The length of the CDR3 is 14 residues. Germline V lookup: CDR1 MDHEN, CDR2 SYDVKM. CDR3 nucleotides: TGTGCCAGCAGTTCTGACAGACTCAATCAGCCCCAGCATTTT. Amino acids: CASSSDRLNQPQHF.

This clonotype was recorded a few times. The chain joins TRBV20-1 to TRBJ2-4; D may be TRBD1 (6 bases). The germline V gene has CDR1 DFQATT and CDR2 SNEGSKA (reference sequence). The length of the CDR3 is 14 residues. Trimming cost V 5 bases and J 0 bases, with 11 bases left between them. CDR3 nucleotides: TGCAGTGCTCCGGACAGCCTAGCCAAAAACATTCAGTACTTC. Its protein product is CSAPDSLAKNIQYF.